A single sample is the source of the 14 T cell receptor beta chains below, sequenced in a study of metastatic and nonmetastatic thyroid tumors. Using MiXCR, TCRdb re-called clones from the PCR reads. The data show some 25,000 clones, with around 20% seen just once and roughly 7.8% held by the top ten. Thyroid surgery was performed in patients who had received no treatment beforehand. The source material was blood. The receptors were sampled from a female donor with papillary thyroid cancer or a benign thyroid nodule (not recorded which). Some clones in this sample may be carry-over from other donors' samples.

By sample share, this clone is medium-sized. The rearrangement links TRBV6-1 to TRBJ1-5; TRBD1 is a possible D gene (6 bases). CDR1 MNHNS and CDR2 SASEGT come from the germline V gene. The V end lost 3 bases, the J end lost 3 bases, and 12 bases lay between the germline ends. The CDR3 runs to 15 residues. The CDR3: CASSDQGWNNQPQHF. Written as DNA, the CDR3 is TGTGCCAGCAGTGATCAGGGGTGGAACAATCAGCCCCAGCATTTT.

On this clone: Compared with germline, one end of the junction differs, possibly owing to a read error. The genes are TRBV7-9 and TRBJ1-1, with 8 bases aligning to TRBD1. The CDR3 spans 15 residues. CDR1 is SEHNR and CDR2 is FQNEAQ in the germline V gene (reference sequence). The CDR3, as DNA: TGTGCCAGCAGCTTAGTTGGACAGGGAGTGACTGAAGTTTTCTTT. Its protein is CASSLVGQGVTEVFF.

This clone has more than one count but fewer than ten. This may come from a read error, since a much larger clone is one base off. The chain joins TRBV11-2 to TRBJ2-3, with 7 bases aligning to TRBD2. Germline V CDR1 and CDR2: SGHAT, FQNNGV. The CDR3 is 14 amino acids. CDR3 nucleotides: TGTGTCAGCAGCTGGGGGGGGTCCACAGATACGCAGTATTTT. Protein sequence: CVSSWGGSTDTQYF. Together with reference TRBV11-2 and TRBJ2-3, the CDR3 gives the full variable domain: EAGVAQSPRYKIIEKRQSVAFWCNPISGHATLYWYQQILGQGPKLLIQFQNNGVVDDSQLPKDRFSAERLKGVDSTLKIQPAKLEDSAVYLCVSSWGGSTDTQYFGPGTRLTVL.

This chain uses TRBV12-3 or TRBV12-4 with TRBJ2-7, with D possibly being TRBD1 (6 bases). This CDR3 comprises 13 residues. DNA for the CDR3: TGTTCCTGTCGGACAGTAATCTCCTACGAGCAGTACTTC. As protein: CSCRTVISYEQYF.

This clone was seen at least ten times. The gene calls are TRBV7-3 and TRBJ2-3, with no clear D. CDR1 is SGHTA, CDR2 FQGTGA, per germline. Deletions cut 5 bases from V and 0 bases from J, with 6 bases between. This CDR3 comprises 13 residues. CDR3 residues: CASSLFSTDTQYF. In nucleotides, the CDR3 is TGTGCCAGCAGCCTCTTTAGCACAGATACGCAGTATTTT. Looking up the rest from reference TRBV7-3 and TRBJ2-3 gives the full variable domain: GAGVSQTPSNKVTEKGKYVELRCDPISGHTALYWYRQSLGQGPEFLIYFQGTGAADDSGLPNDRFFAVRPEGSVSTLKIQRTERGDSAVYLCASSLFSTDTQYFGPGTRLTVL.

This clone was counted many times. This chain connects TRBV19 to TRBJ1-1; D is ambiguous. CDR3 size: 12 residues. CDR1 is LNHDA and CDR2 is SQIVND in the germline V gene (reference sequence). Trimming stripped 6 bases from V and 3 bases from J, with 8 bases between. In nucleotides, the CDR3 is TGTGCCAGTAGCTGGGGAGACACTGAAGCTTTCTTT. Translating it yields CASSWGDTEAFF.

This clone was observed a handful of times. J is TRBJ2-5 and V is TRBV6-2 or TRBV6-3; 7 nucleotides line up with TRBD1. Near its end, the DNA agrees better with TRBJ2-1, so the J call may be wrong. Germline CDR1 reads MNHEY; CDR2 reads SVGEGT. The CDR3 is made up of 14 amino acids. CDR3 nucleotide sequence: TGTGCCAGCAGTCCCCGGGACAGACACAATGAGCAGTTCTTC. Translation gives CASSPRDRHNEQFF.

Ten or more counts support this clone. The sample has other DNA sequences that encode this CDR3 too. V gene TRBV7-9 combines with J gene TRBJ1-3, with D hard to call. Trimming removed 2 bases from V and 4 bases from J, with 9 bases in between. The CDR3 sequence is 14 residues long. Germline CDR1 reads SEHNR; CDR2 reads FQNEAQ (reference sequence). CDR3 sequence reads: CASSLMGSGNTIYF. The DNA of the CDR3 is TGTGCCAGCAGCTTAATGGGCTCAGGAAACACCATATATTTT.

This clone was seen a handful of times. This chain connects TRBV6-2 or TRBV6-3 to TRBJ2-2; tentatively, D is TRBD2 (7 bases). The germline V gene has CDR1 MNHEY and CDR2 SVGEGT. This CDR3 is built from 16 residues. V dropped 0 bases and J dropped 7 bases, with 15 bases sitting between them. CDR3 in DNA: TGTGCCAGCAGTTACTCGAGGGGGGGGAGGGGCGGGGAGCTGTTTTTT. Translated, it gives CASSYSRGGRGGELFF.

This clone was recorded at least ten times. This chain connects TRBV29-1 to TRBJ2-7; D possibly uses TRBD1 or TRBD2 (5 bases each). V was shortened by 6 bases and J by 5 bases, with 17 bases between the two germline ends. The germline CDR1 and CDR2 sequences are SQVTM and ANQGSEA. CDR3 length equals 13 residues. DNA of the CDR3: TGCAGCGTGGGACGGGACCCGAGGGACGAGCAGTACTTC. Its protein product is CSVGRDPRDEQYF.

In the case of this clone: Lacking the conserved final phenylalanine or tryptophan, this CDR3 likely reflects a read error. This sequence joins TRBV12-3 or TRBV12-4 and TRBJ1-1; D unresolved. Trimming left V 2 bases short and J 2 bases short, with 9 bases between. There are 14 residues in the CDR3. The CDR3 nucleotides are TGTGCCAGCAGTTTAAGAGGGATCAACACTGAAGCTTTCTTA. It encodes CASSLRGINTEAFL.

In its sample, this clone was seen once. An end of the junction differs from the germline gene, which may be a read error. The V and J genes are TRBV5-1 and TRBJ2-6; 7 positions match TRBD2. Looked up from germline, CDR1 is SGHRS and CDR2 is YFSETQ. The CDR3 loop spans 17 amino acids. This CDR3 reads CASSAGTNSSGANVLTF. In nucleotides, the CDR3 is TGTGCCAGCAGCGCCGGGACTAACAGCTCTGGGGCCAACGTCCTTACTTTC.

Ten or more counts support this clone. The CDR3 nucleotides are TGTGCCAGTACCGGACTAGCGGGGACGACAGATACGCAGTATTTT. Protein: CASTGLAGTTDTQYF. The chain links TRBV19 to TRBJ2-3, with 12 bases matching TRBD2. CDR3 size: 15 residues. V shed 7 bases and J 3 bases; nucleotides not matched to a gene: 5. Looked up from germline, CDR1 is LNHDA and CDR2 is SQIVND (reference sequence).

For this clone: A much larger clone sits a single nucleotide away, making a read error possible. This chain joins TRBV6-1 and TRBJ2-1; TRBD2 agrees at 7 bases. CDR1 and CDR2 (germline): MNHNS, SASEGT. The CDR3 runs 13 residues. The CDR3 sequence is CAGRRTSGNEQFF. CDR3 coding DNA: TGTGCCGGCAGACGCACCAGCGGGAACGAGCAGTTCTTC.